Given below is one T cell receptor beta chain in context. Its antigen is currently unknown. Sequenced with the Oncomine TCR Beta short-read assay was DNA taken from cultured CD4+ T cells. Genomic DNA was isolated from cultured CD4+ T cells. TCRdb independently ran MiXCR on the PCR reads; one entry per CDR3 protein. The sample has fewer than 20,000 distinct CDR3 sequences, roughly 60% seen once. The treatment: 10-day PBMC culture with coronavirus spike peptide pools or control peptides (ViraFEST assay). This sample stems from a study of vaccination and CD4 T cells after COVID-19. This CDR3 region has 14 residues. With 6 bases removed from V and 3 bases from J, the gap between germline ends came to 14 bases. CDR1 and CDR2 from the germline V gene are DFQATT and SNEGSKA (reference sequence).

This specimen consisted of CD4+ T cells from blood, cultured in vitro, obtained before SARS-CoV-2 vaccination. The J gene is TRBJ2-2, the V gene TRBV20-1, with D perhaps matching TRBD2 (5 bases). The clonotype was recovered from a human donor who had recovered from COVID-19. As DNA, the CDR3 is TGCAGTGCCGAGCGGAAGAGGGACACCGGGGAGCTGTTTTTT. Translated: CSAERKRDTGELFF.